This TCR beta chain emerged from a study of blood T cell repertoires in COVID-19. Study-wide context: The study drew acute and convalescent COVID-19 samples from the United States, Italy and Spain.

This CDR3 has 14 residues. Trimming left V 5 bases short and J 5 bases short, with 13 bases between. Germline V CDR1 and CDR2: LNHDA, SQIVND (reference sequence). Authors' processing steps: Amplifying reference gene primers gave estimates of nucleated cell counts. Clones were sequenced by immunoSEQ multiplex PCR, and TCRdb holds only the in-frame ones, with some missing. The V and J calls and clone size are taken from that table; D and trimming were inferred from the DNA. The data show 110,000 to 150,000 clones, about four fifths seen once. This chain joins TRBV19 and TRBJ2-1; tentatively, D is TRBD2 (6 bases). Input material: peripheral blood. The receptor was isolated from a man aged 70 or older who had recovered from COVID-19. The CDR3, as DNA: TGTGCCAGTAGTCGTATGGGAGGAAACAATGAGCAGTTCTTC. It encodes CASSRMGGNNEQFF.